This is a list of T cell receptor beta chains from one sample in a study of CD8+CD57+ T cells in acquired aplastic anemia. Each CDR3 protein is one row after TCRdb ran MiXCR on the reads. The profile shows roughly 200,000 distinct CDR3 sequences, nearly 65% of them singletons. What was sequenced was sorted CD4+, CD8+, or CD8+CD57+ T cells (not recorded which) from PBMCs. These receptors were obtained from a human donor with aplastic anemia. The CDR3 runs from the conserved cysteine through the conserved F or W. D genes are given only for firm matches. Where a row states a size, it is once, few, many or the class of an expanded clone; other rows omit it.

J gene,D gene,V gene,clone size,CDR3 DNA,CDR3 protein
TRBJ1-3,-,TRBV12-3/TRBV12-4,-,TGTGCCAGCAGTTTAGACAGCCGAGGAAACACCATATGTTTT,CASSLDSRGNTICF
TRBJ2-7,-,TRBV6-5,once,TGTGCCAGCAGATCCGGGAGCCTCGAGCAGTACTTC,CASRSGSLEQYF
TRBJ1-2,-,TRBV5-6,-,TGTGCCAGCAGCTTTTCCGGGAGTGGCTACACCTTC,CASSFSGSGYTF
TRBJ2-2,-,TRBV28,many,TGTGCCAGCAGTTACGACAGGGAGGTCGGGGAGCTGTTTTTT,CASSYDREVGELFF
TRBJ2-3,-,TRBV7-2,-,TGTGCCAGCAGCTTAGATTGGCTAGGCTCAGATACGCAGTATTTT,CASSLDWLGSDTQYF
TRBJ1-1,TRBD1,TRBV27,few,TGTGCCAGCAGTTGGGGGACAGCGGGGAACACTGAAGCTTTCTTT,CASSWGTAGNTEAFF
TRBJ1-1,TRBD1,TRBV27,-,TGTGCCAGCAGTTTGGCGAGGGGGCGAACTGAAGCTTTCTTT,CASSLARGRTEAFF
TRBJ2-7,-,TRBV11-2,-,TGTGCCAGCAGCTTAGGTGCCAAGGAGCAGTACTTC,CASSLGAKEQYF
TRBJ1-2,TRBD1,TRBV15,once,TGTGCCACCAGCAGATCAGGGACAGGGGTCTATGGCTACACCTTC,CATSRSGTGVYGYTF
TRBJ2-5,-,TRBV2,many,TGTGCCAGCAGCGGACTAACAGGGAGGAGTGAGACCCAGTACTTC,CASSGLTGRSETQYF
TRBJ2-5,-,TRBV20-1,-,TGCAGCGCTAGATTCGGGACAATGGAGACCCAGTACTTC,CSARFGTMETQYF
TRBJ2-2,TRBD1,TRBV7-8,-,TGTGCCAGCAGCTTGGACAGGGAAAGGACTGGGGAGCTGTTTTTT,CASSLDRERTGELFF
TRBJ2-7,TRBD1,TRBV5-1,-,TGCGCCAGCAGCTTGTTTGGGACAGGACTGGAGGAGCAGTACTTC,CASSLFGTGLEEQYF
TRBJ1-6,-,TRBV5-6,-,TGTGCCAGCAGCTTACAGGTTTATAATTCACCCCTCCACTTT,CASSLQVYNSPLHF
TRBJ2-7,TRBD2,TRBV5-1,-,TGCGCCAGCAGCTTGCTAGCGGGACCGTCCTACGAGCAGTACTTC,CASSLLAGPSYEQYF
TRBJ1-1,TRBD1,TRBV24-1,many,TGTGCCACCGGTATGTGGAGACAGGGAGGAACTGAAGCTTTCTTT,CATGMWRQGGTEAFF
TRBJ1-2,TRBD1,TRBV12-3/TRBV12-4,-,TGTGCCAGCAGTTTTGGGACAGTGATTAACTATGGCTACACCTTC,CASSFGTVINYGYTF
TRBJ2-7,-,TRBV10-3,-,TGTGCCATCAGCCCGACAGGAGTGGAGTACGAGCAGTACTTC,CAISPTGVEYEQYF
TRBJ1-5,-,TRBV2,-,TGTGCCAGCAGTGGGCGGTGGGCCTATCAGCCCCAGCATTTT,CASSGRWAYQPQHF
TRBJ1-2,-,TRBV13,-,TGTGCCAGCAGCTTAGGCCCTCGGGGTGGTGGCTACACCTTC,CASSLGPRGGGYTF
TRBJ1-4,-,TRBV7-9,-,TGTGCCAGCAGCCCGGAGGGGGGTCTCAATGAAAAACTGTTTTTT,CASSPEGGLNEKLFF
TRBJ1-1,-,TRBV4-1,many,TGCGCCAGCAGCCAAGTGGAGGAGAACACTGAAGCTTTCTTT,CASSQVEENTEAFF
TRBJ2-1,-,TRBV29-1,-,TGCAGCGTTTACGTCTCCTACAATGAGCAGTTCTTC,CSVYVSYNEQFF
TRBJ2-7,TRBD2,TRBV20-1,-,TGCAGTGCTAGAAAAGCGGGGCTGGGCTACGAGCAGTACTTC,CSARKAGLGYEQYF
TRBJ2-3,-,TRBV7-3,-,TGTGCCAGCAGCTTAACGGGAGGAGATACGCAGTATTTT,CASSLTGGDTQYF
TRBJ1-6,-,TRBV25-1,many,TGTGCCAGCAGTGAATCAGAGGAAAGGGCTCTCTCCTATAATTCACCCCTCCACTTT,CASSESEERALSYNSPLHF
TRBJ1-2,-,TRBV24-1,-,TGTGCCACCAGTGATTTTGACGGATCAGGTGGCTACACCTTC,CATSDFDGSGGYTF
TRBJ1-1,TRBD1,TRBV10-3,-,TGTGCCATCAGTGAGTTCGGACAGGGGAACACCGAAGCTTTCTTT,CAISEFGQGNTEAFF
TRBJ1-5,TRBD1,TRBV19,-,TGTGCCAGTACAAACAGGGGGCGCAATCAGCCCCAGCATTTT,CASTNRGRNQPQHF
TRBJ1-6,-,TRBV27,many,TGTGCCAGCAGTTTATCCTTTAAATCACCCCTCCACTTT,CASSLSFKSPLHF
TRBJ1-3,TRBD1,TRBV5-1,-,TGCGCCAGCAGCTTGGGAGGGACAGGGTCTGGAAACACCATATATTTT,CASSLGGTGSGNTIYF
TRBJ2-7,-,TRBV5-1,-,TGCGCCAGCAGCTTGGCCGGGCAGGGTAGGGGCGAGCAGTACTTC,CASSLAGQGRGEQYF
TRBJ2-2,-,TRBV9,-,TGTGCCAGCAGCCCAGCCTTGAACACCGGGGAGCTGTTTTTT,CASSPALNTGELFF
TRBJ2-5,TRBD1,TRBV29-1,-,TGCAGCGTGCCCTGGGACAGGGGACTGGAGACCCAGTACTTC,CSVPWDRGLETQYF
TRBJ1-2,-,TRBV29-1,-,TGCAGCGTTGAAAGGGCAGGGGTGGACTATGGCTACACCTTC,CSVERAGVDYGYTF
TRBJ2-1,TRBD2,TRBV2,-,TGTGCCAGCAGTGGGTCTAGCGGCCGCAACTACAATGAGCAGTTCTTC,CASSGSSGRNYNEQFF
TRBJ2-7,-,TRBV12-3/TRBV12-4,many,TGTGCCAGCAGTTTAACCGGACTAACTAGACGGGAGCAGTACTTC,CASSLTGLTRREQYF
TRBJ2-7,-,TRBV6-5,-,TGTGCCAGCAGTTACGGGGAGATAACCTACGAGCAGTACTTC,CASSYGEITYEQYF
TRBJ2-5,-,TRBV14,-,TGTGCCAGCAGCCAAGGGGTTGAGACCCAGTACTTC,CASSQGVETQYF
TRBJ1-6,-,TRBV19,-,TGTGCCAGTAGACCCGGGGGGTCCTACGAAGGGTCACCCCTCCACTTT,CASRPGGSYEGSPLHF
TRBJ2-1,TRBD2,TRBV2,few,TGTGCCAGCAGTGTGAGGGACTACGAGCAGTATGGGCAGTTCTTC,CASSVRDYEQYGQFF
TRBJ2-5,-,TRBV20-1,-,TGCAGTGCTGGTGGACTGCAAGAGACCCAGTACTTC,CSAGGLQETQYF
TRBJ1-1,-,TRBV13,-,TGTGCCAGCAGTCTCAGGCAGGGGTGGGTGACTGAAGCTTTCTTT,CASSLRQGWVTEAFF
TRBJ1-1,TRBD1,TRBV7-9,-,TGTGCCAGCAGCTCCACAAGGGGGCGGGACACTGAGGCTTTCTTT,CASSSTRGRDTEAFF
TRBJ2-7,TRBD1,TRBV7-3,-,TGTGCCAGCAGCTTCCGGGACAGGGGATACTACGAGCAGTACTTC,CASSFRDRGYYEQYF
TRBJ1-4,TRBD1,TRBV20-1,-,TGCAGTGCTACCCAGATGGCAGGGGGCCAGGAAAAACTGTTTTTT,CSATQMAGGQEKLFF
TRBJ2-7,-,TRBV20-1,few,TGCAGTGCTAGAGATCAGGGCGGGAAGGGGGGTACCGAGCAGTACTTC,CSARDQGGKGGTEQYF
TRBJ1-5,TRBD1,TRBV12-3/TRBV12-4,-,TGTGCCAGCAGGTCCGGACAGGGAGAGCAGAGAGAGACCCAGCATTTT,CASRSGQGEQRETQHF
TRBJ1-1,-,TRBV20-1,-,TGCAGTGCTAGTACCGGGACACTGAACACTGAAGCTTTCTTT,CSASTGTLNTEAFF
TRBJ2-1,-,TRBV29-1,-,TGCAGCGTCCTTAAGGTAAAAGATGAGCAGTTCTTC,CSVLKVKDEQFF
TRBJ2-7,-,TRBV15,few,TGTGCCACCAGCAGAGATCTTCAGGGCCACGAGCAGTACTTC,CATSRDLQGHEQYF